The 32 T cell receptor beta chains below come from one sample, sequenced in a study of Graves' ophthalmopathy and Graves' hyperthyroidism. Amplified TCR beta CDR3 regions were obtained using RNA transcripts as template. Second-round multiplex PCR came after first-round RT-PCR with HTBI primers. MiXCR was run by TCRdb on the multiplex PCR reads, yielding one entry per CDR3 protein. This table holds 600,000 to 950,000 distinct CDR3 sequences, 40% found once. The specimen sequenced was peripheral blood. The receptors shown here come from an adult man with Graves' ophthalmopathy.

This chain links TRBV25-1 with TRBJ2-2; 8 nucleotides agree with TRBD1. Looked up from germline, CDR1 is MGHDK and CDR2 is SYGVNS. V shed 6 bases and J 7 bases; nucleotides not matched to a gene: 13. This CDR3 comprises 16 residues. The CDR3 DNA follows: TGTGCCAGCAGCCGAGGGAGGACAGGGAACTACGGGGAGCTGTTTTTT. This translates into CASSRGRTGNYGELFF.

The rearrangement links TRBV29-1 to TRBJ1-3, with 7 bases identical to TRBD1. After removal of 5 bases from V and 3 bases from J, the junction contained 4 bases not matched to a gene. CDR3 length equals 13 residues. The germline V gene encodes CDR1 SQVTM and CDR2 ANQGSEA. In nucleotides, the CDR3 is TGCAGCGTTCTTACAGGGGTTGGAAACACCATATATTTT. This codes for CSVLTGVGNTIYF.

This clonotype was seen at least ten times. The V gene is TRBV20-1, the J gene TRBJ2-5; 9 bases line up with TRBD1. This CDR3 is 14 amino acids long. J gave up 7 bases and V 3 bases, and 9 bases lay outside the gene matches. In germline, CDR1 is DFQATT, CDR2 SNEGSKA (reference sequence). DNA for the CDR3: TGCAGTGCTAGTGCACCGGGACAGGGCACGACCCAGTACTTC. Residues: CSASAPGQGTTQYF.

A few counts support this clonotype. The chain is built from TRBV20-1 and TRBJ1-2, with D uncertain. Germline V gene sequence: CDR1 DFQATT, CDR2 SNEGSKA (reference sequence). The ends were cut back, 3 bases at V and 6 bases at J, with 11 bases in the middle. This CDR3 region has 12 residues. Written as DNA, the CDR3 is TGCAGTGCTAGTCGGGGTCTCGATGGCTACACCTTC. This sequence encodes CSASRGLDGYTF.

Points on this clonotype: A junction end diverges from the germline sequence, so it may reflect a read error. The CDR3 DNA follows: TGTGCCAGTATCCTAGCGGGGGGTCGAGGCACCGGGGAGCCGTTTTTT. It specifies CASILAGGRGTGEPFF. V gene TRBV19 combines with J gene TRBJ2-2, with 11 bases matching TRBD2. CDR3 length: 16 residues. Looked up from germline, CDR1 is LNHDA and CDR2 is SQIVND (reference sequence).

This clonotype was recorded at least ten times. A read error may account for a junction end that differs from germline. V gene TRBV2 combines with J gene TRBJ1-5; D uncertain. The V gene's germline CDR1 is SNHLY and CDR2 FYNNEI. The CDR3 contains 13 residues. This CDR3 reads CASSEARNRPQHF. Here the CDR3 DNA reads TGTGCCAGCAGTGAAGCCCGTAATCGGCCCCAGCATTTT.

Of note for this clonotype: The junction departs from germline at one end; a sequencing error may be responsible. The CDR3, as DNA: TGTGCCAGCAGCTTTCGACAGGAGTTTAATTCACTCCTCCACTTT. Protein: CASSFRQEFNSLLHF. This chain uses TRBV7-2 with TRBJ1-6, with a possible D match to TRBD1 (6 bases). This CDR3 has 15 residues. The V gene's germline CDR1 is SGHTA and CDR2 FQGNSA.

V usage is TRBV6-1 and J usage is TRBJ1-1, with no clear D. Germline CDR1 MNHNS, CDR2 SASEGT. The CDR3 spans 15 residues. The V gene lost 5 bases and the J gene lost 0 bases, with 13 bases spanning the gap. CDR3 DNA sequence: TGTGCCAGCAGTTACCCTAAGGGAGTGAACACTGAAGCTTTCTTT. Residues: CASSYPKGVNTEAFF.

This chain uses TRBV15 with TRBJ2-5; 10 bases agree with TRBD1. The closer fit of TRBJ2-7 to the DNA end suggests the J call may be wrong. This CDR3 comprises 17 residues. Germline V lookup: CDR1 LNHNV, CDR2 YYDKDF (reference sequence). CDR3 amino acids: CATSRASPGQGTYEQYF. The DNA for the CDR3 is TGTGCCACCAGCAGAGCCAGCCCGGGACAGGGGACCTACGAGCAGTACTTC.

This clonotype was detected many times. The V and J genes are TRBV29-1 and TRBJ2-7; the D is unclear. V was trimmed by 6 bases and J by 0 bases, leaving 12 bases between them. CDR1 is SQVTM and CDR2 is ANQGSEA in the germline V gene. This CDR3 region has 13 residues. CDR3 DNA sequence: TGCAGCGTCAGAGACCCAAACTCCTACGAGCAGTACTTC. Amino acid sequence: CSVRDPNSYEQYF.

This clonotype was counted a few times. The rearrangement joins TRBV14 to TRBJ1-5, with a tentative D call TRBD1 (5 bases). Germline loops: CDR1 SGHDN, CDR2 FVKESK. With 5 bases removed from V and 1 base from J, the gap between germline ends came to 9 bases. The CDR3 has 14 amino acids. The chain's CDR3 is CASSISGSNQPQHF. The DNA of the CDR3 is TGTGCCAGCAGCATTTCAGGGAGCAATCAGCCCCAGCATTTT. Full variable domain (remainder filled in from reference TRBV14 and TRBJ1-5): EAGVTQFPSHSVIEKGQTVTLRCDPISGHDNLYWYRRVMGKEIKFLLHFVKESKQDESGMPNNRFLAERTGGTYSTLKVQPAELEDSGVYFCASSISGSNQPQHFGDGTRLSIL.

This clonotype was counted between two and nine times. The chain carries TRBV20-1 and TRBJ2-7; 8 bases fit TRBD1. V dropped 0 bases and J dropped 4; count of bases not matched to a gene: 5. CDR1 is DFQATT, CDR2 SNEGSKA, per germline (reference sequence). The CDR3 is made up of 14 amino acids. The CDR3 here is CSARDMDRVYEQYF. CDR3 coding DNA: TGCAGTGCTAGAGATATGGACAGGGTTTACGAGCAGTACTTC.

The chain is built from TRBV10-2 and TRBJ1-5; D is possibly TRBD1 (6 bases). Germline CDR1 is WSHSY and CDR2 is SAAADI. This CDR3 has 15 residues. Trimming left V 0 bases short and J 11 bases short, with 17 bases between. CDR3: CASSESGGLPQTQHF. The CDR3 nucleotides read TGCGCCAGCAGTGAGTCAGGGGGGTTACCACAGACCCAGCATTTT.

This clonotype has a count of ten or more. The gene calls are TRBV10-3 and TRBJ1-1; D is ambiguous. This CDR3 spans 16 amino acids. Trimming cost V 4 bases and J 0 bases, with 15 bases left between them. Per germline, CDR1 ENHRY and CDR2 SYGVKD. The DNA of the CDR3 is TGTGCCATCAGTGGATCCTTAAACAGCATGAACACTGAAGCTTTCTTT. Its translation is CAISGSLNSMNTEAFF.

This clonotype was found many times. J is TRBJ1-3 and V is TRBV7-8; 7 positions match TRBD1. CDR3 length: 15 residues. Looked up from germline, CDR1 is SGHVS and CDR2 is FQNEAQ. Losses at the gene ends were 4 bases for V and 2 bases for J; bases not matched to a gene: 5. CDR3 region: CASSSTGIAGNTIYF. The CDR3 region has the DNA TGTGCCAGCAGCTCGACAGGGATCGCTGGAAACACCATATATTTT.

This clonotype was counted only a few times. This chain connects TRBV7-9 to TRBJ2-2; D is uncertain. The length of the CDR3 is 14 residues. Trimming shortened V by 5 bases and J by 8 bases, and 15 bases separated the two germline ends. Germline CDR1 SEHNR, CDR2 FQNEAQ (reference sequence). The CDR3 DNA sequence: TGTGCCAGCAGCCCACCCTATACCCAGGGGGAGCTGTTTTTT. It is translated as CASSPPYTQGELFF.

The chain couples TRBV25-1 to TRBJ2-7; 8 bases are a match to TRBD2. The CDR3 covers 16 residues. CDR1 and CDR2 (germline): MGHDK, SYGVNS. V lost 8 bases to trimming and J lost 6 bases; unmatched junction nucleotides: 18. The DNA of the CDR3 is TGTGCCAGCTCACCGGATGGGACTAGAAGAGTCCGCGAGCAGTACTTC. Protein product: CASSPDGTRRVREQYF.

This clonotype has a count of ten or more. V and J are TRBV7-8 and TRBJ1-5; 7 bases line up with TRBD1. The V gene end was trimmed by 5 bases and the J gene end by 6 bases; junction bases not matched to a gene: 4. There are 13 residues in the CDR3. In germline, CDR1 is SGHVS, CDR2 FQNEAQ. The CDR3 region has the DNA TGTGCCAGCAGCGCAGGGGGGGGTCAGCCCCAGCATTTT. Translating gives CASSAGGGQPQHF.

The chain uses TRBV19 and TRBJ2-5; D may be TRBD2 (6 bases). There are 15 residues in the CDR3. Germline loops: CDR1 LNHDA, CDR2 SQIVND (reference sequence). V shed 4 bases and J shed 1 base, with 13 bases lying between them. The CDR3 DNA reads as TGTGCCAGTAGTAGCCGGGGTAGCGGCCAAGAGACCCAGTACTTC. Amino acids: CASSSRGSGQETQYF.

CDR3 sequence reads: CASSPRQGTLHF. CDR3 DNA sequence: TGTGCCAGTAGTCCACGACAGGGAACCCTCCACTTT. The V gene is TRBV19, the J gene TRBJ1-6; 7 positions match TRBD1. Germline V gene lookup returns CDR1 LNHDA and CDR2 SQIVND (reference sequence). This CDR3 spans 12 amino acids. Losses at the gene ends were 5 bases for V and 14 bases for J; bases not matched to a gene: 6.

This clonotype has ten or more counts. The chain couples TRBV20-1 to TRBJ1-1; TRBD1 aligns across 7 bases. Looked up from germline, CDR1 is DFQATT and CDR2 is SNEGSKA (reference sequence). The V segment lost 4 bases and the J segment 1 base; nucleotides outside the gene matches: 9. The CDR3 is made up of 15 amino acids. CDR3 in amino acids: CSATRDSLPNTEAFF. As DNA, the CDR3 is TGCAGTGCTACCCGGGACAGCCTACCGAACACTGAAGCTTTCTTT.

The CDR3 spells CATSRDRGLANSYEQYF. The CDR3 DNA follows: TGTGCCACCAGCAGAGATCGGGGACTAGCGAACTCCTACGAGCAGTACTTC. The genes are TRBV15 and TRBJ2-7, with TRBD2 matching over 10 bases. The ends lost 0 bases at V and 0 bases at J; junction bases unmatched: 5. The CDR3 contains 17 residues. The germline V gene encodes CDR1 LNHNV and CDR2 YYDKDF (reference sequence).

The chain joins TRBV10-3 to TRBJ2-3; TRBD2 aligns across 15 bases. Germline V CDR1 and CDR2: ENHRY, SYGVKD. The CDR3 extends over 16 amino acids. The V gene end was trimmed by 7 bases and the J gene end by 2 bases; junction bases not matched to a gene: 4. In nucleotides, the CDR3 is TGTGCCATCACCCGGACTAGCGGGGGGGACACAGATACGCAGTATTTT. Its protein is CAITRTSGGDTDTQYF.

This clonotype was counted ten times or more. The genes are TRBV2 and TRBJ2-5; 7 nucleotides agree with TRBD1. The CDR3 is made up of 14 amino acids. J lost 4 bases, V lost 6 bases, and 8 bases had no gene match. Germline CDR1 SNHLY, CDR2 FYNNEI. The CDR3 region has the DNA TGTGCCAGCAGGGATAAGACAGGGAGAGAGACCCAGTACTTC. It yields the protein CASRDKTGRETQYF.

With respect to this clonotype: A single base separates this from a much larger clone, so it may be a read error. The chain combines TRBV20-1 with TRBJ2-7, with D possibly matching TRBD1 (5 bases). The CDR3 extends over 11 amino acids. Trimming left V 5 bases short and J 2 bases short, with 7 bases between. The germline V gene encodes CDR1 DFQATT and CDR2 SNEGSKA (reference sequence). CDR3 region: CSAAQAYEQYF. The DNA for the CDR3 is TGCAGTGCTGCACAGGCCTACGAGCAGTACTTC.

The count of this clonotype is one. The chain employs TRBV20-1 and TRBJ2-5; 8 bases are shared with TRBD2. This CDR3 has 15 residues. Per germline, CDR1 DFQATT and CDR2 SNEGSKA (reference sequence). V gave up 3 bases and J gave up 1 base; unmatched junction bases: 7. CDR3 coding DNA: TGCAGTGCTAGTTCCCCAGCGGGGGTCCAAGAGACCCAGTACTTC. Residues: CSASSPAGVQETQYF.

The CDR3 coding sequence is TGTGCCAGCAGTTCGGGAGCAGAGAACCAAGAGACCCAGTACTTC. It yields the protein CASSSGAENQETQYF. The chain links TRBV7-2 to TRBJ2-5; possible D gene TRBD2, 6 bases. This CDR3 comprises 15 residues. The germline V and J ends were trimmed by 6 bases and 0 bases, with 14 bases remaining between them. Germline CDR1 and CDR2: SGHTA and FQGNSA.

This clonotype appeared once. The genes are TRBV20-1 and TRBJ1-2; a weak D match, TRBD1 (5 bases). The CDR3 extends over 14 amino acids. CDR1 is DFQATT, CDR2 SNEGSKA, per germline (reference sequence). Trimming left V 7 bases short and J 8 bases short, with 23 bases between. The CDR3 is CSVSPSGTPRGYTF. The CDR3 DNA sequence: TGCAGTGTATCTCCATCCGGGACCCCGAGGGGCTACACCTTC.

This clonotype was counted many times. This chain joins TRBV10-2 and TRBJ1-6; no firm D call. From germline, CDR1 is WSHSY and CDR2 SAAADI. There are 14 residues in the CDR3. V was pared by 3 bases and J by 8 bases, with 11 bases between. The CDR3 nucleotides are TGCGCCAGCAGTGATCCGGAGGTCTATTCACCCCTCCACTTT. Translation gives CASSDPEVYSPLHF.

The chain combines TRBV24-1 with TRBJ2-7; no reliable D call. Germline CDR1 and CDR2: KGHDR and SFDVKD. The V gene lost 3 bases and the J gene lost 4 bases, with 3 bases spanning the gap. This CDR3 is built from 11 residues. CDR3 in amino acids: CATSDEYEQYF. The CDR3 DNA reads TGTGCCACCAGTGATGAATACGAGCAGTACTTC.

This clonotype was seen a handful of times. At one end, the junction sequence differs from germline, possibly due to a read error. The genes are TRBV7-9 and TRBJ1-3; D is perhaps TRBD1 (5 bases). In germline, CDR1 is SEHNR, CDR2 FQNEAQ (reference sequence). The CDR3 totals 15 residues. The CDR3 nucleotides read TGCGCCAGCAGCCGGGGGACCCGAACTGGAAACACCATATATTTT. Translation gives CASSRGTRTGNTIYF.

The chain links TRBV5-1 to TRBJ2-7, with 7 bases fitting TRBD2. TRBJ2-1 explains the end of the DNA better; the J call may be wrong. CDR1 and CDR2 from the germline V gene are SGHRS and YFSETQ. The CDR3 has 14 residues. CDR3 amino acids: CASSLRWEGNEQFF. In nucleotides, the CDR3 is TGCGCCAGCAGCTTGAGGTGGGAGGGCAATGAGCAGTTCTTC.